These 25 T cell receptor beta chains originate from one sample sequenced in a study of beta chain features in type 1 diabetes. Study results and caveats: All four CD4+ subsets of Type 1 diabetes patients contained TCRB CDR3s that were moderately but significantly shorter.

Investigators reverse transcribed all isolated RNA, so they sequenced expressed TCRB transcripts. Here immunoSEQ multiplex PCR was the method, and the copy in TCRdb shows in-frame clones only, minus some. Of 600,000 or so clones in the sample, more than 12% were seen once. These TCRs' antigens remain unknown. Sequencing was performed on naive CD4+ T cells from blood. The receptor source for this set is a man between 18 and 29 years old with type 1 diabetes.

The chain joins TRBV28 to TRBJ1-2; perhaps TRBD1 as D (6 bases). The germline V gene has CDR1 MDHEN and CDR2 SYDVKM. Trimming pared 6 bases from V and 2 bases from J, leaving 16 bases between. The CDR3 contains 15 residues. CDR3 amino acids: CASRYNRVPNYGYTF. The CDR3 bases are TGTGCCAGCAGGTACAACAGGGTTCCGAACTATGGCTACACCTTC.

This sequence joins TRBV7-2 and TRBJ2-7; tentative D call: TRBD1 (6 bases). Germline CDR1 is SGHTA and CDR2 is FQGNSA. V lost 1 base and J 5 bases, leaving 12 bases between the germline ends. The CDR3 is 14 amino acids. The CDR3 DNA is TGTGCCAGCAGCTTAGGGGGGCTAGCCGACGAGCAGTACTTC. Protein product: CASSLGGLADEQYF.

The chain uses TRBV2 and TRBJ2-3; D is uncertain. Deletions cut 7 bases from V and 1 base from J, with 15 bases between. This CDR3 region has 15 residues. CDR1 SNHLY and CDR2 FYNNEI come from the germline V gene. CDR3 residues: CASTLSGLRTDTQYF. The CDR3 DNA reads as TGTGCCAGCACCCTCAGTGGCTTACGCACAGATACGCAGTATTTT.

The chain combines TRBV29-1 with TRBJ2-3; D gene unclear. V was shortened by 4 bases and J by 0 bases, with 8 bases between the two germline ends. The germline CDR1 and CDR2 sequences are SQVTM and ANQGSEA. This CDR3 has 13 amino acids. The chain's CDR3 is CSVASASTDTQYF. DNA for the CDR3: TGCAGCGTTGCCTCGGCTAGCACAGATACGCAGTATTTT.

This clone was seen more than once but under ten times. This chain links TRBV7-6 with TRBJ2-3, with no clear D. The CDR3 runs 12 residues. Germline loops: CDR1 SGHVS, CDR2 FNYEAQ. V lost 2 bases, J lost 6 bases, and 6 bases lay in between. The CDR3 region is CASSLPWDTQYF. CDR3 bases: TGTGCCAGCAGCTTACCGTGGGATACGCAGTATTTT. The entire variable domain, with the rest obtained from reference TRBV7-6 and TRBJ2-3, is as follows: GAGVSQSPRYKVTKRGQDVALRCDPISGHVSLYWYRQALGQGPEFLTYFNYEAQQDKSGLPNDRFSAERPEGSISTLTIQRTEQRDSAMYRCASSLPWDTQYFGPGTRLTVL.

The sample holds a few counts of this clone. The CDR3 sequence is CAISGSTRDRDSYEQYF. As DNA, the CDR3 is TGTGCCATCAGTGGATCCACCCGGGACAGGGACTCCTACGAGCAGTACTTC. The rearrangement joins TRBV10-3 to TRBJ2-7, with 9 positions matching TRBD1. Per the germline V gene, CDR1 is ENHRY and CDR2 is SYGVKD. V lost 4 bases and J lost 0; bases outside the gene matches: 10. The CDR3 contains 17 residues.

This rearrangement joins TRBV18 to TRBJ1-1; tentatively, D is TRBD1 (5 bases). The germline V gene encodes CDR1 KGHSH and CDR2 LQKENI. The CDR3 consists of 15 residues. Trimming shortened V by 3 bases and J by 6 bases, and 17 bases separated the two germline ends. CDR3 loop: CASSPSRTGGPEAFF. CDR3 DNA: TGTGCCAGCTCACCCTCTCGGACCGGGGGTCCTGAAGCTTTCTTT.

This clone was detected only a few times. This rearrangement joins TRBV13 to TRBJ2-7, with TRBD1 matching over 8 bases. The junction had 5 bases not matched to a gene; V was cut back by 2 bases and J by 2 bases. The CDR3 is 15 residues long. The V gene's germline CDR1 is PRHDT and CDR2 FYEKMQ (reference sequence). Written as DNA, the CDR3 is TGTGCCAGCAGCTTACAGGACAGGGCCGCCTACGAGCAGTACTTC. Its protein is CASSLQDRAAYEQYF.

The chain is built from TRBV28 and TRBJ1-1; unclear D gene. The CDR3 has 12 amino acids. Germline CDR1 is MDHEN and CDR2 is SYDVKM. Trimming took off 4 bases at V and 1 base at J, with 4 bases between the two ends. CDR3 region: CASSSTNTEAFF. The CDR3 bases are TGTGCCAGCAGTTCAACGAACACTGAAGCTTTCTTT. Full variable domain (outside the CDR3, taken from reference TRBV28 and TRBJ1-1): DVKVTQSSRYLVKRTGEKVFLECVQDMDHENMFWYRQDPGLGLRLIYFSYDVKMKEKGDIPEGYSVSREKKERFSLILESASTNQTSMYLCASSSTNTEAFFGQGTRLTVV.

This chain joins TRBV11-2 and TRBJ2-2; TRBD2 might be the D (6 bases). CDR3 size: 15 residues. V lost 2 bases and J 6 bases, leaving 13 bases between the germline ends. Germline loops: CDR1 SGHAT, CDR2 FQNNGV. CDR3 DNA: TGTGCCAGCAGCTTAAAGGCGGGAATGTCCGGGGAGCTGTTTTTT. Protein sequence: CASSLKAGMSGELFF.

This clone showed up just once. The chain is built from TRBV29-1 and TRBJ1-2, with a weak D call TRBD1 (5 bases). Trimming took off 3 bases at V and 5 bases at J, with 10 bases between the two ends. The CDR3 has 12 residues. From germline, CDR1 is SQVTM and CDR2 ANQGSEA. The DNA of the CDR3 is TGCAGCGTTGATGGGGGGAAGTATGGCTACACCTTC. As protein: CSVDGGKYGYTF.

The V call is TRBV6-5, the J call TRBJ2-7, with D unresolved. Trimming removed 6 bases from V and 2 bases from J, with 14 bases in between. Germline V lookup: CDR1 MNHEY, CDR2 SVGAGI. The CDR3 totals 14 residues. The CDR3 bases are TGTGCCAGCAGCCTAGGGCGTCCGCCCTACGAGCAGTACTTC. It is translated as CASSLGRPPYEQYF.

CDR3 nucleotides: TGTGCCATCAGTGATTCCAGGACTTATAATTCACCCCTCCACTTT. Protein: CAISDSRTYNSPLHF. The chain combines TRBV10-3 with TRBJ1-6, with no clear D. V gave up 3 bases and J gave up 4 bases, with 10 bases separating them. The CDR3 contains 15 residues. From germline, CDR1 is ENHRY and CDR2 SYGVKD.

A remark on this clone: The same CDR3 is also encoded by other DNA sequences in this sample. This chain uses TRBV7-9 with TRBJ1-3, with a weak D call TRBD1 (5 bases). This CDR3 is 15 amino acids long. The germline V gene encodes CDR1 SEHNR and CDR2 FQNEAQ (reference sequence). V lost 4 bases and J 2 bases, leaving 12 bases between the germline ends. The CDR3 reads CASSSPGFAGNTIYF. The CDR3 DNA reads TGTGCCAGCAGCTCCCCAGGGTTTGCTGGAAACACCATATATTTT.

This clone was seen only a few times. DNA for the CDR3: TGTGCCAGCAGCTTACTAGCGGGATCCTACAATGAGCAGTTCTTC. As protein: CASSLLAGSYNEQFF. The rearrangement uses TRBV7-2 and TRBJ2-1; 9 nucleotides align to TRBD2. Germline CDR1 reads SGHTA; CDR2 reads FQGNSA. J lost 1 base, V lost 2 bases, and 0 bases had no gene match. The CDR3 is 15 residues long.

This clone was found a few times. V and J are TRBV19 and TRBJ2-5; the D is unclear. From germline, CDR1 is LNHDA and CDR2 SQIVND (reference sequence). V dropped 5 bases and J dropped 2 bases, with 12 bases sitting between them. This CDR3 is built from 14 residues. This CDR3 is CASSPPTVQETQYF. CDR3 in DNA: TGTGCCAGTAGTCCGCCCACAGTTCAAGAGACCCAGTACTTC.

This clone occurred a few times. This chain joins TRBV2 and TRBJ2-7, with TRBD1 matching over 11 bases. CDR1 and CDR2 from the germline V gene are SNHLY and FYNNEI. The CDR3 has 13 residues. With 8 bases clipped from V and 7 bases from J, the junction kept 7 bases outside the gene matches. CDR3 protein: CASSGQGDREQYF. The CDR3 nucleotides are TGTGCCAGCTCGGGACAGGGGGACCGGGAGCAGTACTTC.

This clone was observed a handful of times. The rearrangement joins TRBV9 to TRBJ2-3, with no clear D. Germline values: CDR1 SGDLS, CDR2 YYNGEE. This CDR3 has 14 amino acids. The V end was cut by 0 bases, the J end by 6 bases, with 11 bases between. The CDR3 sequence is CASSVATVGDTQYF. The CDR3 nucleotides are TGTGCCAGCAGCGTAGCTACGGTAGGGGATACGCAGTATTTT.

This clone was detected only a few times. The rearrangement links TRBV11-2 to TRBJ2-4; 8 nucleotides align to TRBD1. The germline V gene has CDR1 SGHAT and CDR2 FQNNGV. The junction had 6 bases not matched to a gene; V was cut back by 4 bases and J by 7 bases. The CDR3 runs 14 residues. The CDR3 reads CASSWTGQTNIQYF. The DNA of the CDR3 is TGTGCCAGCAGCTGGACAGGGCAGACGAACATTCAGTACTTC.

Only a few counts were recorded for this clone. CDR3 region: CASSQVVAAVNTEAFF. As DNA, the CDR3 is TGTGCCAGCAGCCAAGTGGTCGCGGCGGTGAACACTGAAGCTTTCTTT. V usage is TRBV4-2 and J usage is TRBJ1-1; D gene uncertain. CDR1 LGHNA and CDR2 YNFKEQ come from the germline V gene. CDR3 size: 16 residues. V lost 1 base and J lost 0, with 12 bases in between.

V usage is TRBV18 and J usage is TRBJ2-5; 13 bases are a match to TRBD2. The germline V gene has CDR1 KGHSH and CDR2 LQKENI. The CDR3 loop spans 17 amino acids. Trimming removed 6 bases from V and 2 bases from J; junction bases left unmatched: 9. In DNA, the CDR3 is TGTGCCAGCTCCCCGCCGGGACTAGCGGGATGGCAAGAGACCCAGTACTTC. Translating it yields CASSPPGLAGWQETQYF.

In this sample, this clone turned up a few times. The chain has TRBV5-1 and TRBJ2-1, with TRBD2 matching 8 bases. Trimming removed 4 bases from V and 7 bases from J; junction bases left unmatched: 13. Germline V lookup: CDR1 SGHRS, CDR2 YFSETQ. This CDR3 is built from 16 residues. The CDR3 is CASSVMAGGPGNEQFF. In DNA, the CDR3 is TGCGCCAGCAGCGTTATGGCGGGAGGCCCGGGGAATGAGCAGTTCTTC. The complete variable domain, with remaining parts taken from reference TRBV5-1 and TRBJ2-1, reads KAGVTQTPRYLIKTRGQQVTLSCSPISGHRSVSWYQQTPGQGLQFLFEYFSETQRNKGNFPGRFSGRQFSNSRSEMNVSTLELGDSALYLCASSVMAGGPGNEQFFGPGTRLTVL.

A word on this clone: A much larger clone differs by one base, so this may be a read error. Other DNA sequences in the sample encode the same CDR3. V and J are TRBV6-5 and TRBJ2-3; D remains unclear. V shed 5 bases and J shed 0 bases, with 0 bases lying between them. The germline gives CDR1 MNHEY, CDR2 SVGAGI. The CDR3 spans 11 residues. In DNA form, the CDR3 reads TGTGCCAGCAGTAGCACAGATACGCAGTATTTT. It is translated as CASSSTDTQYF.

A note on this clone: This CDR3 is also generated by other DNA sequences in the sample. The gene calls are TRBV28 and TRBJ1-2; the D is unclear. This CDR3 contains 11 residues. Trimming shortened V by 1 base and J by 4 bases, and 1 base separated the two germline ends. Per germline, CDR1 MDHEN and CDR2 SYDVKM. The CDR3 DNA is TGTGCCAGCAGTTTATCCTATGGCTACACCTTC. Translated, it gives CASSLSYGYTF.

The J gene is TRBJ1-4, the V gene TRBV5-6; D unclear. V was cut by 6 bases and J by 7 bases, with 19 bases left in between. Germline CDR1 is SGHDT and CDR2 is YYEEEE. CDR3 length: 15 residues. This chain's CDR3 is CASTFWTAGPEKLFF. The CDR3 nucleotides read TGTGCCAGCACCTTTTGGACCGCCGGACCTGAAAAACTGTTTTTT.